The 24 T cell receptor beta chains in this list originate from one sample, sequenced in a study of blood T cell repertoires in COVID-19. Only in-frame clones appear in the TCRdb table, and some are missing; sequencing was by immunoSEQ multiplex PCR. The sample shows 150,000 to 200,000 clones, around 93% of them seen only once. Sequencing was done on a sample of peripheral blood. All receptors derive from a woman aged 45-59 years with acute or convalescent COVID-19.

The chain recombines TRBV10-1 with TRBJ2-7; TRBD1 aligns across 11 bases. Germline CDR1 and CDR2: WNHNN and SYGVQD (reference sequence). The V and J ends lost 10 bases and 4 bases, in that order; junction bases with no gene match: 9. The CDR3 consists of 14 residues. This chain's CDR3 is CATAIGQGAYEQYF. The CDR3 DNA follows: TGCGCCACTGCTATAGGACAGGGGGCATACGAGCAGTACTTC.

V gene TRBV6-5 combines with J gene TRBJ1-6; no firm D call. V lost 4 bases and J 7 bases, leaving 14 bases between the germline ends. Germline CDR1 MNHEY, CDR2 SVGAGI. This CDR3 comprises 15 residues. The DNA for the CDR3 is TGTGCCAGCAGTTCCCTTGGGCCTGGGAATTCACCCCTCCACTTT. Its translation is CASSSLGPGNSPLHF.

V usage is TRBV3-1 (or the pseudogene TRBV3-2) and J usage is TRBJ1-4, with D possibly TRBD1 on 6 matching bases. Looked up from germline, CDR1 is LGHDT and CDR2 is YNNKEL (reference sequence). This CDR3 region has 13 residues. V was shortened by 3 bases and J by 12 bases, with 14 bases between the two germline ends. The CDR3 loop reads CASSQGAETQLFF. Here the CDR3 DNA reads TGTGCCAGCAGCCAGGGGGCGGAAACCCAACTGTTTTTT.

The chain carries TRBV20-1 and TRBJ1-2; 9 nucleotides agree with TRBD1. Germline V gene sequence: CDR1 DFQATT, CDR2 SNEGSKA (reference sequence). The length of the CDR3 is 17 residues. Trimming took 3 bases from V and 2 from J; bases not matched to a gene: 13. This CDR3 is CSASLGGTGSKNYGYTF. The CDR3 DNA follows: TGCAGTGCTAGTCTTGGGGGGACAGGGTCGAAGAACTATGGCTACACCTTC.

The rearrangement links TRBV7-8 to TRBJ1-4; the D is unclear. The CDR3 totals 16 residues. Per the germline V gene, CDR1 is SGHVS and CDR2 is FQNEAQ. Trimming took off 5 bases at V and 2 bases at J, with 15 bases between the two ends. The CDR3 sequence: CASSPPQVRTNEKLFF. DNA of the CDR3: TGTGCCAGCAGCCCCCCCCAGGTTCGGACTAATGAAAAACTGTTTTTT.

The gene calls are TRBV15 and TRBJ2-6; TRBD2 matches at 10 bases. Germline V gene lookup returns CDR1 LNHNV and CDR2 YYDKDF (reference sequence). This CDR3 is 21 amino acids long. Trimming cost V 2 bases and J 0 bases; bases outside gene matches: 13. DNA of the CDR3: TGTGCCACCAGCAGACCTCGTGGTATGCTAGCGGGAGTCTCTGGGGCCAACGTCCTGACTTTC. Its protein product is CATSRPRGMLAGVSGANVLTF.

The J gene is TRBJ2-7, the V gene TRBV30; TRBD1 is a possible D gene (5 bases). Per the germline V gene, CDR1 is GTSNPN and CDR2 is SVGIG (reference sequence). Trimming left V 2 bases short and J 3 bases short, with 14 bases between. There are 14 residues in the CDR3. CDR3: CAWSPRQTGYEQYF. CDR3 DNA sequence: TGTGCCTGGAGTCCCCGACAGACCGGCTACGAGCAGTACTTC.

CDR3 coding DNA: TGTGCCAGCAGCTTATCTAACAAGGGGACAGGGATATCCTACGAGCAGTACTTC. Amino acid sequence: CASSLSNKGTGISYEQYF. V gene TRBV7-9 combines with J gene TRBJ2-7; 9 bases map to TRBD1. The V gene end was trimmed by 2 bases and the J gene end by 1 base; junction bases not matched to a gene: 12. The CDR3 contains 18 residues. Looked up from germline, CDR1 is SEHNR and CDR2 is FQNEAQ (reference sequence).

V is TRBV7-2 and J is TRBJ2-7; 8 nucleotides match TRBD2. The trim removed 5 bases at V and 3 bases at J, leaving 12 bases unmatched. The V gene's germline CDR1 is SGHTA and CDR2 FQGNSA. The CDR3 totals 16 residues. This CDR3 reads CASSVRGALNIYEQYF. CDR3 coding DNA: TGTGCCAGCAGCGTGCGGGGGGCGCTCAATATCTACGAGCAGTACTTC.

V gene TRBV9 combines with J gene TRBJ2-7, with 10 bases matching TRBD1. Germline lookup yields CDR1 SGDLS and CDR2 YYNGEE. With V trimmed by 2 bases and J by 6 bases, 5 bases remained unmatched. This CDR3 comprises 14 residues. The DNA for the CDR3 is TGTGCCAGCAGCGTGGACAGGGGGTTTGGCGAGCAGTACTTC. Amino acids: CASSVDRGFGEQYF.

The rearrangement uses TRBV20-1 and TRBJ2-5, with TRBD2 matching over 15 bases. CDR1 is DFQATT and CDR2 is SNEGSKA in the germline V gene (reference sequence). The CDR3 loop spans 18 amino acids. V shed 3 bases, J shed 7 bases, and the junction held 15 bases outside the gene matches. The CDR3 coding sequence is TGCAGTGCTAGTAGCGGGACTAGCGGGAGGCGCCGGCGGGGGACCCAGTACTTC. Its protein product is CSASSGTSGRRRRGTQYF.

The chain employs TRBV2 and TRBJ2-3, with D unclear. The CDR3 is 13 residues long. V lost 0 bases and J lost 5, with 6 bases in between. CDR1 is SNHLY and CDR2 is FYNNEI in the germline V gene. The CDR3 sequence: CASSEAQIDTQYF. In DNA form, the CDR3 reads TGTGCCAGCAGTGAAGCGCAGATAGATACGCAGTATTTT.

CDR3: CASSTRTGIGNTIYF. The CDR3 DNA follows: TGTGCCAGCAGCACTAGGACAGGGATAGGAAACACCATATATTTT. The V and J genes are TRBV7-2 and TRBJ1-3, with 8 bases that match TRBD1. The germline V gene has CDR1 SGHTA and CDR2 FQGNSA. CDR3 length: 15 amino acids. The ends lost 5 bases at V and 4 bases at J; junction bases unmatched: 7.

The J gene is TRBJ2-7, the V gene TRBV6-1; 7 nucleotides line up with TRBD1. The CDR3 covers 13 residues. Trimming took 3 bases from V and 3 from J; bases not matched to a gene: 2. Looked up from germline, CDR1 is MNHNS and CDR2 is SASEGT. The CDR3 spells CASSDRGSYEQYF. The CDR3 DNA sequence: TGTGCCAGCAGTGACAGGGGGAGCTACGAGCAGTACTTC.

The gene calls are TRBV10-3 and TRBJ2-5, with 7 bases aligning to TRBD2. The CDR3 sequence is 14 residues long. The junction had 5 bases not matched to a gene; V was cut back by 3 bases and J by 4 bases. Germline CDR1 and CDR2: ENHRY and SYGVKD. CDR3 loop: CAISENWGGETQYF. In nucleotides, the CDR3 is TGTGCCATCAGTGAAAACTGGGGGGGAGAGACCCAGTACTTC.

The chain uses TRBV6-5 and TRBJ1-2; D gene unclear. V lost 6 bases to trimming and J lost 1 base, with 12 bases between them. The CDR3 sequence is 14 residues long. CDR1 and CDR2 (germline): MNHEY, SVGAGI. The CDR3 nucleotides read TGTGCCAGCAGCTTTGCGGGGATTAACTATGGCTACACCTTC. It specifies CASSFAGINYGYTF.

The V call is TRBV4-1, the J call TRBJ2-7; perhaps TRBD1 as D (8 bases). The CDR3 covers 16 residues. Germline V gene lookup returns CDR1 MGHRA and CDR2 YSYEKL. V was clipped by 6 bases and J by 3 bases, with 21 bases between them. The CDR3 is CASSPADRGGGYEQYF. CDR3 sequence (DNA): TGCGCCAGCAGTCCGGCAGACAGGGGAGGGGGCTACGAGCAGTACTTC.

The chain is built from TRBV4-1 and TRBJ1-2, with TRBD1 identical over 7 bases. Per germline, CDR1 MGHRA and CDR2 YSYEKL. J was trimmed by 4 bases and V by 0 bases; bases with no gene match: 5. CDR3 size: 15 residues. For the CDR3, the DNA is TGCGCCAGCAGCCAAGAGGGACAGATACCCTATGGCTACACCTTC. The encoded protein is CASSQEGQIPYGYTF.

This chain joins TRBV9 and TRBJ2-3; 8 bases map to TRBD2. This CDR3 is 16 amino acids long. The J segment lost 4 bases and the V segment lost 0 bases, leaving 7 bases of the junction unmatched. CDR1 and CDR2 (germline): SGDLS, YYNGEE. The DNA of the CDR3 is TGTGCCAGCAGCGTAGATAACGGGAGGGCCCCAGATACGCAGTATTTT. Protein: CASSVDNGRAPDTQYF.

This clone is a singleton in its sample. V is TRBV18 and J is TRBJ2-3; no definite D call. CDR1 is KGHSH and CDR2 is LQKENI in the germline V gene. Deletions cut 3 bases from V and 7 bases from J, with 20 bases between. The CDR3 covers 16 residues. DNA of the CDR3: TGTGCCAGCTCACCCCACCACCTCCACAGTGATAATACGCAGTATTTT. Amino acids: CASSPHHLHSDNTQYF.

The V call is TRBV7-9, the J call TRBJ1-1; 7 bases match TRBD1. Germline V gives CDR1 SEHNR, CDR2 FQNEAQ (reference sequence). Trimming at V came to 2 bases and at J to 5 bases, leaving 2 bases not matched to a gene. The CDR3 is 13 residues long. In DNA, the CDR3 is TGTGCCAGCAGCTTACGGGACAGAACTGAAGCTTTCTTT. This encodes CASSLRDRTEAFF.

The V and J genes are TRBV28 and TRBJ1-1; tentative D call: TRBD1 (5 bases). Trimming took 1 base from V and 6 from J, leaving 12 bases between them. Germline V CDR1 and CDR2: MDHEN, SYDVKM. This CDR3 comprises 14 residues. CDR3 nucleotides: TGTGCCAGCAGTTTATTGCAGGGTTACGCTGAAGCTTTCTTT. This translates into CASSLLQGYAEAFF.

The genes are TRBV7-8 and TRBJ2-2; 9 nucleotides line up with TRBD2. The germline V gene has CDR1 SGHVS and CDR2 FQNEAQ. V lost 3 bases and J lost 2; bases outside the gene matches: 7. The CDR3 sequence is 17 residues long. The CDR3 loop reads CASSLGSSGGNTGELFF. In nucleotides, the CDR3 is TGTGCCAGCAGCTTGGGGAGTAGCGGGGGTAACACCGGGGAGCTGTTTTTT.

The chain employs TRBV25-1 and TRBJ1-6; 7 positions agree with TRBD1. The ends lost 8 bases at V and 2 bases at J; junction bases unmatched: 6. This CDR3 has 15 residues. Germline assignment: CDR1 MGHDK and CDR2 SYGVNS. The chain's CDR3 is CASAGGKAYNSPLHF. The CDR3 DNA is TGTGCCAGCGCAGGGGGTAAGGCCTATAATTCACCCCTCCACTTT.